Listed here are 17 T cell receptor beta chains from one sample, sequenced in a study of T cell responses to AZD1222 COVID-19 vaccine. This table comes from immunoSEQ multiplex PCR, and its TCRdb copy is limited to in-frame clones, with some not included. The sample carries more than 100,000 clones, about 87% recorded once. The sequenced sample was peripheral blood, obtained on day 0 of AZD1222 vaccination. Receptors were obtained from an adult in good health.

The V and J genes are TRBV12-5 and TRBJ1-1; 9 bases map to TRBD1. The V gene's germline CDR1 is LGHNT and CDR2 FRNRAP. The ends lost 5 bases at V and 0 bases at J; junction bases unmatched: 7. This CDR3 is 16 amino acids long. The CDR3 DNA sequence: TGTGCTAGTGGTATCGGGACAGGGCCCATGAACACTGAAGCTTTCTTT. Protein: CASGIGTGPMNTEAFF.

The chain combines TRBV29-1 with TRBJ2-3; 7 nucleotides match TRBD2. The germline V gene has CDR1 SQVTM and CDR2 ANQGSEA. V was clipped by 6 bases and J by 6 bases; unmatched bases: 15. This CDR3 is 15 amino acids long. The CDR3 region has the DNA TGCAGCGTGCCAGGTACCGGGACTACTATGGATACGCAGTATTTT. Translation: CSVPGTGTTMDTQYF.

V gene TRBV29-1 combines with J gene TRBJ1-2; 7 bases align to TRBD1. With V trimmed by 6 bases and J by 2 bases, 15 bases remained unmatched. Germline values: CDR1 SQVTM, CDR2 ANQGSEA. This CDR3 is 16 amino acids long. CDR3 sequence (DNA): TGCAGCGTAGACAAGACAGGGAGGATTATGAACTATGGCTACACCTTC. This encodes CSVDKTGRIMNYGYTF.

The rearrangement uses TRBV7-6 and TRBJ1-2; 7 bases map to TRBD1. CDR3 size: 14 residues. J gave up 8 bases and V 5 bases, and 11 bases lay outside the gene matches. CDR1 SGHVS and CDR2 FNYEAQ come from the germline V gene. Written as DNA, the CDR3 is TGTGCCAGCAGCAATCAAACAGGGGTTGCGGGCTACACCTTC. This gives the protein CASSNQTGVAGYTF.

Only one count was recorded for this clone. The V and J genes are TRBV18 and TRBJ1-6; a possible D gene is TRBD1 (6 bases). The germline V and J ends were trimmed by 3 bases and 15 bases, with 18 bases remaining between them. From germline, CDR1 is KGHSH and CDR2 LQKENI. The CDR3 is made up of 14 amino acids. The CDR3 region is CASSPSWDTDILHF. As DNA, the CDR3 is TGTGCCAGCTCACCGTCCTGGGACACGGATATCCTCCACTTT.

The chain carries TRBV20-1 and TRBJ2-5; D is unclear. CDR3 length equals 11 residues. Germline CDR1 DFQATT, CDR2 SNEGSKA (reference sequence). The V end lost 6 bases, the J end lost 2 bases, and 7 bases lay between the germline ends. The CDR3 nucleotides read TGCAGTGCAGAAACGCAAGAGACCCAGTACTTC. Encoded protein: CSAETQETQYF.

The chain combines TRBV10-2 with TRBJ2-1; 7 positions agree with TRBD2. Trimming took 8 bases from V and 8 from J; bases not matched to a gene: 12. This CDR3 spans 14 amino acids. The germline V gene has CDR1 WSHSY and CDR2 SAAADI. In DNA, the CDR3 is TGCGCCAGCTCGAGGGCGGTTCGGGGGGATGAGCAGTTCTTC. This encodes CASSRAVRGDEQFF.

The chain links TRBV3-1 (or the pseudogene TRBV3-2) to TRBJ2-3, with a weak D call TRBD2 (6 bases). CDR1 and CDR2 from the germline V gene are LGHDT and YNNKEL (reference sequence). The CDR3 length is 14 residues. Trimming removed 3 bases from V and 3 bases from J, with 10 bases in between. CDR3 sequence reads: CASSQLTRTDTQYF. In DNA, the CDR3 is TGTGCCAGCAGCCAGTTGACTAGAACAGATACGCAGTATTTT.

The rearrangement links TRBV29-1 to TRBJ1-5, with unresolved D. The germline CDR1 and CDR2 sequences are SQVTM and ANQGSEA. The CDR3 has 14 residues. V lost 7 bases and J lost 1, with 14 bases in between. DNA of the CDR3: TGCAGCGCCTCTCCCGGAGGGAGCAATCAGCCCCAGCATTTT. Protein product: CSASPGGSNQPQHF.

The chain is built from TRBV27 and TRBJ2-7; 10 bases fit TRBD2. The J segment lost 5 bases and the V segment lost 3 bases, leaving 16 bases of the junction unmatched. The V gene's germline CDR1 is MNHEY and CDR2 SMNVEV (reference sequence). CDR3 length equals 18 residues. CDR3 loop: CASSLGTLGAGGLNEQYF. DNA of the CDR3: TGTGCCAGCAGTTTGGGTACGCTTGGAGCGGGAGGGCTCAACGAGCAGTACTTC.

The V gene is TRBV19, the J gene TRBJ2-5, with 10 bases fitting TRBD2. The CDR3 totals 15 residues. The V segment lost 3 bases and the J segment 5 bases; nucleotides outside the gene matches: 6. CDR1 LNHDA and CDR2 SQIVND come from the germline V gene (reference sequence). The CDR3 coding sequence is TGTGCCAGTAGTATTTGGACTAGCGGAGCCGAGACCCAGTACTTC. This translates into CASSIWTSGAETQYF.

The genes are TRBV7-3 and TRBJ1-3, with a tentative D call TRBD1 (5 bases). CDR3 length: 15 amino acids. Trimming removed 2 bases from V and 4 bases from J, with 12 bases in between. The V gene's germline CDR1 is SGHTA and CDR2 FQGTGA. Written as DNA, the CDR3 is TGTGCCAGCAGCTTAGCGGCGGGACGAGGAAACACCATATATTTT. It codes for CASSLAAGRGNTIYF. Filled out from reference TRBV7-3 and TRBJ1-3, the complete variable domain reads GAGVSQTPSNKVTEKGKYVELRCDPISGHTALYWYRQSLGQGPEFLIYFQGTGAADDSGLPNDRFFAVRPEGSVSTLKIQRTERGDSAVYLCASSLAAGRGNTIYFGEGSWLTVV.

This clone was counted only a few times. The genes are TRBV7-2 and TRBJ1-4; D is undetermined. Trimming took off 1 base at V and 8 bases at J, with 11 bases between the two ends. Per the germline V gene, CDR1 is SGHTA and CDR2 is FQGNSA. The CDR3 has 14 amino acids. In nucleotides, the CDR3 is TGTGCCAGCAGCTTAGAGCCTCCGGGGGAAAAACTGTTTTTT. This translates into CASSLEPPGEKLFF.

V is TRBV16 and J is TRBJ2-2; D unclear. The germline gives CDR1 KGHSY, CDR2 FQNENV. This CDR3 spans 16 amino acids. Trimming pared 7 bases from V and 3 bases from J, leaving 18 bases between. The CDR3 DNA follows: TGTGCCAGCAACAGAGCGACGTCTCTGGACACCGGGGAGCTGTTTTTT. Its protein product is CASNRATSLDTGELFF. The complete variable domain, with remaining parts taken from reference TRBV16 and TRBJ2-2, reads GEEVAQTPKHLVRGEGQKAKLYCAPIKGHSYVFWYQQVLKNEFKFLISFQNENVFDETGMPKERFSAKCLPNSPCSLEIQATKLEDSAVYFCASNRATSLDTGELFFGEGSRLTVL.

This clone is a singleton in its sample. Other DNA sequences of this sample code for an identical CDR3. V and J are TRBV28 and TRBJ1-2; no definite D call. The CDR3 runs to 12 residues. The V end was cut by 3 bases, the J end by 4 bases, with 6 bases between. Germline CDR1 is MDHEN and CDR2 is SYDVKM. The CDR3 coding sequence is TGTGCCAGCAGTTTTGACGGCTATGGCTACACCTTC. Amino acids: CASSFDGYGYTF.

The V and J genes are TRBV7-2 and TRBJ2-2; 8 nucleotides align to TRBD1. The CDR3 has 15 residues. V dropped 5 bases and J dropped 4; count of bases not matched to a gene: 6. Germline assignment: CDR1 SGHTA and CDR2 FQGNSA. The CDR3 loop is CASSPGQGSTGELFF. CDR3 DNA: TGTGCCAGCAGCCCCGGACAGGGTTCCACCGGGGAGCTGTTTTTT.

The chain uses TRBV18 and TRBJ2-2; TRBD2 matches 7 bases. The length of the CDR3 is 17 residues. J gave up 7 bases and V 4 bases, and 15 bases lay outside the gene matches. CDR1 and CDR2 (germline): KGHSH, LQKENI. The CDR3 nucleotides read TGTGCCAGCTCACACTCTGGCGGGAGTGATCTGGTCGGGGAGCTGTTTTTT. Protein sequence: CASSHSGGSDLVGELFF.